These 10 T cell receptor beta chains share one sample of origin, sequenced in a study of T cells in localized non-small cell lung cancer. Sequencing was performed with immunoSEQ multiplex PCR; in TCRdb, only in-frame clones are kept and a portion is missing. The repertoire consists of about 24,000 clones, with about nine tenths occurring once and the leading ten covering around 23%. The sample here was peripheral blood, taken before any cancer treatment. The receptors stem from a man aged 40 to 69 with stage I squamous cell lung carcinoma.

The chain joins TRBV2 to TRBJ1-5; a weak D match, TRBD1 (5 bases). Germline lookup yields CDR1 SNHLY and CDR2 FYNNEI. This CDR3 has 14 amino acids. V was pared by 7 bases and J by 2 bases, with 12 bases between. The chain's CDR3 is CASKYGTGNQPQHF. CDR3 DNA: TGTGCCAGCAAGTACGGGACCGGCAATCAGCCCCAGCATTTT.

The V call is TRBV7-4, the J call TRBJ2-7; possible D gene TRBD2, 6 bases. Trimming took 4 bases from V and 4 from J, leaving 14 bases between them. This CDR3 comprises 14 residues. In germline, CDR1 is SGHVT, CDR2 SQSDAQ. The CDR3 DNA is TGTGCCAGCAGCTCGAACAGAGGGAGGTACGAGCAGTACTTC. Protein: CASSSNRGRYEQYF.

The chain couples TRBV5-1 to TRBJ1-5; D unresolved. This CDR3 region has 14 residues. Trimming took off 1 base at V and 6 bases at J, with 11 bases between the two ends. Germline values: CDR1 SGHRS, CDR2 YFSETQ. This CDR3 reads CASSLYGNSQPQHF. The CDR3, as DNA: TGCGCCAGCAGCTTGTACGGCAATTCTCAGCCCCAGCATTTT.

This chain links TRBV7-2 with TRBJ2-2; D remains ambiguous. In germline, CDR1 is SGHTA, CDR2 FQGNSA. The CDR3 has 15 amino acids. V dropped 0 bases and J dropped 2 bases, with 7 bases sitting between them. Here the CDR3 DNA reads TGTGCCAGCAGCTTAGCCGATGCCAACACCGGGGAGCTGTTTTTT. Its protein is CASSLADANTGELFF.

The CDR3 nucleotides read TGTGCCAGCAGCTTAGCTGGTGCGAGGGGCATTCAGTACTTC. This encodes CASSLAGARGIQYF. V and J are TRBV7-2 and TRBJ2-4; D possibly matches TRBD1 or TRBD2 (5 bases each). Trimming took off 0 bases at V and 9 bases at J, with 12 bases between the two ends. Germline V gene lookup returns CDR1 SGHTA and CDR2 FQGNSA. The CDR3 is made up of 14 amino acids. The whole variable domain, filled in from reference TRBV7-2 and TRBJ2-4, reads GAGVSQSPSNKVTEKGKDVELRCDPISGHTALYWYRQSLGQGLEFLIYFQGNSAPDKSGLPSDRFSAERTGGSVSTLTIQRTQQEDSAVYLCASSLAGARGIQYFGAGTRLSVL.

J is TRBJ2-7 and V is TRBV7-8; D could derive from TRBD1 or TRBD2 (6 bases each). V was clipped by 4 bases and J by 9 bases, with 13 bases between them. This CDR3 is built from 12 residues. Germline V lookup: CDR1 SGHVS, CDR2 FQNEAQ. The CDR3 DNA is TGTGCCAGCAGCTACGACACGGGGGCGCAGTACTTC. Amino acid sequence: CASSYDTGAQYF. Looking up the rest from reference TRBV7-8 and TRBJ2-7 gives the full variable domain: GAGVSQSPRYKVAKRGQDVALRCDPISGHVSLFWYQQALGQGPEFLTYFQNEAQLDKSGLPSDRFFAERPEGSVSTLKIQRTQQEDSAVYLCASSYDTGAQYFGPGTRLTVT.

This clone has a single count. The rearrangement uses TRBV28 and TRBJ1-6; D is unclear. The CDR3 has 16 amino acids. V was shortened by 3 bases and J by 0 bases, with 9 bases between the two germline ends. Germline assignment: CDR1 MDHEN and CDR2 SYDVKM. In nucleotides, the CDR3 is TGTGCCAGCAGTTTGGACGGGAGCTCCTATAATTCACCCCTCCACTTT. Its translation is CASSLDGSSYNSPLHF.

The CDR3 sequence: CASSESSAHNEQFF. CDR3 nucleotides: TGTGCCAGCAGTGAATCTAGTGCCCACAATGAGCAGTTCTTC. The chain recombines TRBV6-1 with TRBJ2-1; D is unresolved. Germline values: CDR1 MNHNS, CDR2 SASEGT. Deletions cut 2 bases from V and 5 bases from J, with 10 bases between. This CDR3 region has 14 residues.

This chain links TRBV28 with TRBJ2-5; TRBD2 agrees at 10 bases. The germline CDR1 and CDR2 sequences are MDHEN and SYDVKM. The CDR3 has 16 residues. Trimming removed 3 bases from V and 1 base from J; junction bases left unmatched: 5. CDR3 DNA: TGTGCCAGCAGTTTGTTAAGCGGGGGGGCCCAAGAGACCCAGTACTTC. Its protein product is CASSLLSGGAQETQYF.

The rearrangement links TRBV14 to TRBJ2-5; unclear D gene. CDR3 size: 12 residues. The V end was cut by 8 bases, the J end by 5 bases, with 12 bases between. Germline CDR1 and CDR2: SGHDN and FVKESK. The CDR3: CASRGLEETQYF. Written as DNA, the CDR3 is TGTGCCAGCCGTGGGTTAGAGGAGACCCAGTACTTC.